This T cell receptor (beta chain) was captured in a study of T-cell memory formation after mild COVID-19. General observations from the study: The pre-infection memory compartment contained some responding clones, suggesting cross-reactive memory joined.

This CDR3 comprises 15 residues. From germline, CDR1 is SGHVS and CDR2 FQNEAQ. The germline V and J ends were trimmed by 0 bases and 7 bases, with 12 bases remaining between them. Barcoded TCR alpha and TCR beta cDNA libraries with UMIs came from 5'RACE using constant-segment primers. TCRdb used MiXCR to reprocess the 5' RACE reads, holding one entry per CDR3 protein. The sample includes just under 350,000 distinct CDR3 sequences, 10% to 15% of them seen just once. On this clonotype: Its specificity is not known.

The sequenced sample was PBMCs or a T cell subset sorted from them (not recorded which). The chain carries TRBV7-8 and TRBJ1-4; D not resolved. The sequence came from a man aged 18 to 29 who had mild COVID-19 (a few samples of this study predate the infection). Cell type and time point are not known. CDR3: CASSLAAASGEKLFF. CDR3 DNA sequence: TGTGCCAGCAGCTTAGCGGCGGCTTCGGGTGAAAAACTGTTTTTT.